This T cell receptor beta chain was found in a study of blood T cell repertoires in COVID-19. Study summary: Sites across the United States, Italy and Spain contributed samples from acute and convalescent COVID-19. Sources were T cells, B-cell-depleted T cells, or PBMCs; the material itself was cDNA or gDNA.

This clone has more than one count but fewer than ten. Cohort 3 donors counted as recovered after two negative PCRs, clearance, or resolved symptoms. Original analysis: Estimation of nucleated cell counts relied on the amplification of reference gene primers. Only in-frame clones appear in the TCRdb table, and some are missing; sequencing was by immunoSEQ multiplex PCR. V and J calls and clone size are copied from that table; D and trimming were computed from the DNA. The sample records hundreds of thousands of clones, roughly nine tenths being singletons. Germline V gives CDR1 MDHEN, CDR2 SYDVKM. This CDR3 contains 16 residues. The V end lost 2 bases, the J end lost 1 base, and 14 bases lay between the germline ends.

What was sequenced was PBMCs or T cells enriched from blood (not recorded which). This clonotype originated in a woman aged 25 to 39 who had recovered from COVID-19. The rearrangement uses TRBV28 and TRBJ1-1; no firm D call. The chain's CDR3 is CASSLANLRANTEAFF. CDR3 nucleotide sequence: TGTGCCAGCAGTTTAGCCAATTTGCGGGCGAACACTGAAGCTTTCTTT.